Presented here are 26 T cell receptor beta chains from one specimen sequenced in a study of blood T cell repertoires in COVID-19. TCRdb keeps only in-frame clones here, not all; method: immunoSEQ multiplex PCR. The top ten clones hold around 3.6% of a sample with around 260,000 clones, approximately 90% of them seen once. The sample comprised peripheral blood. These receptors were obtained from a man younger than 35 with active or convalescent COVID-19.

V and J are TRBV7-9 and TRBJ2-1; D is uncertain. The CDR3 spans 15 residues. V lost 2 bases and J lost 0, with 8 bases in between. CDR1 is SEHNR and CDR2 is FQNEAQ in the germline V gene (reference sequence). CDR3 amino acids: CASSLPGSSYNEQFF. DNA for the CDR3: TGTGCCAGCAGCTTACCGGGTAGCTCCTACAATGAGCAGTTCTTC. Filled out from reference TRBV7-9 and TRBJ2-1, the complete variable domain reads DTGVSQNPRHKITKRGQNVTFRCDPISEHNRLYWYRQTLGQGPEFLTYFQNEAQLEKSRLLSDRFSAERPKGSFSTLEIQRTEQGDSAMYLCASSLPGSSYNEQFFGPGTRLTVL.

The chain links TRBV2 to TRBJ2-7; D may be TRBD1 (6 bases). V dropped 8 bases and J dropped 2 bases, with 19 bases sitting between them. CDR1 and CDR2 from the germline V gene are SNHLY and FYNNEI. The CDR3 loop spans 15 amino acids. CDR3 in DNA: TGTGCCAGCCGCCCCCCCCGGGACATAGCCTACGAGCAGTACTTC. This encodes CASRPPRDIAYEQYF.

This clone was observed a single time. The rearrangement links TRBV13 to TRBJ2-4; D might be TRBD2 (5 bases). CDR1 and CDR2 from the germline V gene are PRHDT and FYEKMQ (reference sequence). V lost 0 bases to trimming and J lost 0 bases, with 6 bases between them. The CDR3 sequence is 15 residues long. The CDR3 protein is CASSLGGLAKNIQYF. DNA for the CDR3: TGTGCCAGCAGCTTAGGCGGACTAGCCAAAAACATTCAGTACTTC.

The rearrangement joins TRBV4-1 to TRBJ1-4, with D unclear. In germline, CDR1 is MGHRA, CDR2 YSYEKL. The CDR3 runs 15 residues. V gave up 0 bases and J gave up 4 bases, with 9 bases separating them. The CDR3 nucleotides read TGCGCCAGCAGCCAAGAAAAGGGAGATAATGAAAAACTGTTTTTT. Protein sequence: CASSQEKGDNEKLFF.

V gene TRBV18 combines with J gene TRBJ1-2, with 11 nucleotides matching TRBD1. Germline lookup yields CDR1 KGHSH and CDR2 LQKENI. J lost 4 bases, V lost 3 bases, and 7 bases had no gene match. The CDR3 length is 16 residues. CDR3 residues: CASSPGTGGDGYGYTF. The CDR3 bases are TGTGCCAGCTCACCCGGGACAGGGGGAGATGGCTATGGCTACACCTTC.

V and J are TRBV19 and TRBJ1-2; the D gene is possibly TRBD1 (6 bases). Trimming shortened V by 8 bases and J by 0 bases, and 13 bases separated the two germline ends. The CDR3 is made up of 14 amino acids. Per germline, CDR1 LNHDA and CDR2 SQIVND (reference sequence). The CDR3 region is CASAGGQANYGYTF. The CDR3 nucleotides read TGTGCCAGTGCGGGGGGGCAGGCTAACTATGGCTACACCTTC.

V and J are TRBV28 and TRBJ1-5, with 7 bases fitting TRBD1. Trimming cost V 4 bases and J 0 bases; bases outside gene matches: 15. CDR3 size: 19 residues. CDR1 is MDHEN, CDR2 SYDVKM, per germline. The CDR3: CASSSKGDRLWYSNQPQHF. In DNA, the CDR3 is TGTGCCAGCAGTTCAAAGGGGGACAGACTATGGTATAGCAATCAGCCCCAGCATTTT.

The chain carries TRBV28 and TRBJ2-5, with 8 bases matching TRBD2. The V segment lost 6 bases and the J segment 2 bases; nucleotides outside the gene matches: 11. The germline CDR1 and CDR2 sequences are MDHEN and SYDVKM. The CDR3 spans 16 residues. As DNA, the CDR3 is TGTGCCAGCAGGGGGGAGTCGGGGGGGTTTCAAGAGACCCAGTACTTC. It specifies CASRGESGGFQETQYF.

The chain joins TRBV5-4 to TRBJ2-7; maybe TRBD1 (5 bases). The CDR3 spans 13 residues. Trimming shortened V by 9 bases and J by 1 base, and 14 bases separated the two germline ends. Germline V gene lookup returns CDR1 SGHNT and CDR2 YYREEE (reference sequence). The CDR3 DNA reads TGTGCCACAACGAAGGGGTCGTCCTACGAGCAGTACTTC. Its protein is CATTKGSSYEQYF.

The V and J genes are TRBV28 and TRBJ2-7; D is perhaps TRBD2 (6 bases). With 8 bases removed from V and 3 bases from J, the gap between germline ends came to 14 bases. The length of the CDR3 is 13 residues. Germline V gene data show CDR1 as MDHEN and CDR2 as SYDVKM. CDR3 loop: CASEPGTFYEQYF. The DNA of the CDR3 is TGTGCCAGCGAACCTGGGACTTTCTACGAGCAGTACTTC.

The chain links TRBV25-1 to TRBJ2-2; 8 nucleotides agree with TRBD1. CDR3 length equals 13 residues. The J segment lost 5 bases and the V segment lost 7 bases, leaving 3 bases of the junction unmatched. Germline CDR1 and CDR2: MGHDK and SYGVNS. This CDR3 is CASTDRDTGELFF. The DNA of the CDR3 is TGTGCCAGCACGGACAGGGATACCGGGGAGCTGTTTTTT.

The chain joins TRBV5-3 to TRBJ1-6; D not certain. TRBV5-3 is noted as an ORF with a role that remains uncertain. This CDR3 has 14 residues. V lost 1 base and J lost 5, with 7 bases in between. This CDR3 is CARSLSADNSPLHF. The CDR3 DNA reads TGTGCCAGAAGCTTGTCGGCGGATAATTCACCCCTCCACTTT.

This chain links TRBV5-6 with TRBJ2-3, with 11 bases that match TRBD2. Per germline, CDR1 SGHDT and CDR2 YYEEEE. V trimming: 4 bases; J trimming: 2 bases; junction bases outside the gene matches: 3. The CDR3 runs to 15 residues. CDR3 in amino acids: CASSKLAGVTDTQYF. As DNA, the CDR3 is TGTGCCAGCAGCAAACTAGCGGGGGTCACAGATACGCAGTATTTT.

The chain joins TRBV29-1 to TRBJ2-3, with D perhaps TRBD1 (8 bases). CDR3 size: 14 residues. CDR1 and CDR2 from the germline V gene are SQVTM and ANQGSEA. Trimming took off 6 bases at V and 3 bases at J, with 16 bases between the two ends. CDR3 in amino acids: CSVETGGGTDTQYF. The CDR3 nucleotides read TGCAGCGTGGAAACAGGGGGAGGGACAGATACGCAGTATTTT.

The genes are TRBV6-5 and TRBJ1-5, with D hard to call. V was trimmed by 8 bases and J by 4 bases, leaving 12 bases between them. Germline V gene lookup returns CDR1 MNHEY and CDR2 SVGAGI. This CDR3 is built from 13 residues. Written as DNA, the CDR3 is TGTGCCAGCCGACCGAGGAGGAATCAGCCCCAGCATTTT. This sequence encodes CASRPRRNQPQHF.

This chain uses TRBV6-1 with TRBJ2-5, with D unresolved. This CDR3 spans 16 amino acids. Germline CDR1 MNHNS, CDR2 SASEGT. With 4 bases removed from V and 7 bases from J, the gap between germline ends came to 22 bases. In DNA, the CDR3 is TGTGCCAGCAGTGCTTCTTCCATGCCCAGGTTTACGACCCAGTACTTC. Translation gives CASSASSMPRFTTQYF.

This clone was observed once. For the CDR3, the DNA is TGTGCCAGCAGCTTCGCAGGGGGCGAGGAGTATGGCTACACCTTC. Translated, it gives CASSFAGGEEYGYTF. The V gene is TRBV5-4, the J gene TRBJ1-2, with TRBD1 matching over 8 bases. Trimming cost V 2 bases and J 5 bases; bases outside gene matches: 8. The CDR3 runs 15 residues. CDR1 is SGHNT and CDR2 is YYREEE in the germline V gene (reference sequence).

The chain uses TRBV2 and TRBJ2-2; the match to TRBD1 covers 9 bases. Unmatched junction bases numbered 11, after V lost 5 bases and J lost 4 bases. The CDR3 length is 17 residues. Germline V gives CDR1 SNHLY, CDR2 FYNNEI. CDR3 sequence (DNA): TGTGCCAGCAGTAACATCCCGGGACAGGGCCCCACCGGGGAGCTGTTTTTT. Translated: CASSNIPGQGPTGELFF.

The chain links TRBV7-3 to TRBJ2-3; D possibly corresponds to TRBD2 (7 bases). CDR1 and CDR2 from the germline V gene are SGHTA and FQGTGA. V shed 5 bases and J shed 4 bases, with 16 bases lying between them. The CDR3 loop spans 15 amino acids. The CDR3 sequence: CASSAQGGRSDTQYF. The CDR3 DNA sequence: TGTGCCAGCAGCGCACAGGGAGGGCGGTCAGATACGCAGTATTTT.

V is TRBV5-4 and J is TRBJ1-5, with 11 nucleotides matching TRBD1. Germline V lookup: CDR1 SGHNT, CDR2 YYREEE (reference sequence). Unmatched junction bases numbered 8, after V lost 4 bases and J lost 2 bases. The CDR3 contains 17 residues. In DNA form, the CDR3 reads TGTGCCAGCAGCGTAGGACAGGGGGCGTATGGCAATCAGCCCCAGCATTTT. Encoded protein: CASSVGQGAYGNQPQHF.

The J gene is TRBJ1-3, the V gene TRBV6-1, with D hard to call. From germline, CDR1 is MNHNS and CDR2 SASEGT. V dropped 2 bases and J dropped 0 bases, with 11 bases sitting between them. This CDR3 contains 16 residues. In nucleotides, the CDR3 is TGTGCCAGCAGTGAACTCTTCATGAGCTCTGGAAACACCATATATTTT. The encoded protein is CASSELFMSSGNTIYF.

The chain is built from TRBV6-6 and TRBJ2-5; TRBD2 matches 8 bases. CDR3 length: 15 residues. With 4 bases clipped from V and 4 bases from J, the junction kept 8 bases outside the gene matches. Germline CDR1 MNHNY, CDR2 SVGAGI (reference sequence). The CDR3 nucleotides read TGTGCCAGCAGTTTCGGCGGGGGGCGATCAGAGACCCAGTACTTC. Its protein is CASSFGGGRSETQYF.

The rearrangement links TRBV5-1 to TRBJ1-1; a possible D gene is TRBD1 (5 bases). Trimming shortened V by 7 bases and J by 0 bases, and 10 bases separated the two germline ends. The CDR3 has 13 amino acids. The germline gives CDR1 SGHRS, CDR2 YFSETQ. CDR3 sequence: CASQTAMNTEAFF. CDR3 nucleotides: TGCGCCAGCCAGACAGCAATGAACACTGAAGCTTTCTTT.

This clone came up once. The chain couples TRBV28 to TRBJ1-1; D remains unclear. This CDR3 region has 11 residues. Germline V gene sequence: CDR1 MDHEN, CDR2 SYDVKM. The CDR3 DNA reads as TGTGCTATAAGACAGAACACTGAAGCTTTCTTT. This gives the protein CAIRQNTEAFF. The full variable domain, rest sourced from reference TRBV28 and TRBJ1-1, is DVKVTQSSRYLVKRTGEKVFLECVQDMDHENMFWYRQDPGLGLRLIYFSYDVKMKEKGDIPEGYSVSREKKERFSLILESASTNQTSMYLCAIRQNTEAFFGQGTRLTVV.

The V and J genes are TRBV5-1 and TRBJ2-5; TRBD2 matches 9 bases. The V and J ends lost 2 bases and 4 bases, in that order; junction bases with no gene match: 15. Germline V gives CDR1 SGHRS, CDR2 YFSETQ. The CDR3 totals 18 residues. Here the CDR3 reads CASSLTKALRGGRETQYF. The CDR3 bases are TGCGCCAGCAGCTTAACGAAGGCTTTGCGGGGGGGCCGAGAGACCCAGTACTTC.

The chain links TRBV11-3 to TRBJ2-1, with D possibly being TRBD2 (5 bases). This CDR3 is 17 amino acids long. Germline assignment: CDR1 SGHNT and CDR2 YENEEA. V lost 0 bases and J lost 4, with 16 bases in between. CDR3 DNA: TGTGCCAGCAGCTTAGATGGCCAGGCTGGAGGATACAATGAGCAGTTCTTC. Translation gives CASSLDGQAGGYNEQFF.